The present TCR beta chain was sequenced within a study of blood T cell repertoires in COVID-19 (dated by TCRdb to between 2020 and 2021). For the wider study: The collaborator samples originated in the United States, Italy and Spain and spanned the acute and convalescent phases of COVID-19. The prospective study material was composed of cDNA or gDNA derived from T cells, B-cell-depleted T cells, or PBMCs. The dataset comprised deeply sampled blood TCRbeta repertoires from subjects exposed to, actively infected with, or recovered from COVID-19. The repertoires were made available in a free public database intended to serve as a resource for research on the immune response to SARS-CoV-2. The samples were drawn from two sources: the first 160 participants of the ongoing ImmuneRACE study, and 950 to 1,500 subjects contributed by 6 global collaborators. Nearly every sample came with metadata listing a de-identified subject ID, COVID-19 status, age in years and sex. Where HLA class I and class II types were available, the types were taken from metadata supplied by the sample provider, not from assay-based typing. Study-wide conclusions, independent of this receptor: The quantity of clinical and demographic metadata differed by source and by participant and was supplied without curation.

The immunoSEQ Assay, a bias-controlled multiplex PCR, was used to amplify TCRbeta CDR3 regions from genomic DNA. In the original analysis: The number of nucleated cells in each sample was estimated by amplification of reference gene primers within the assay. Sequence reads were collapsed and filtered to measure the absolute abundance of every unique TCRbeta CDR3 rearrangement. For each sample, productive Simpson clonality was calculated by taking the square root of Simpson's diversity index across productive rearrangements. Not all clones reach the TCRdb copy of this immuneACCESS table, which keeps in-frame sequences only. Checked studies attribute under half of the gap to unresolved V genes and leave the rest unexplained. Clonal size and the V and J genes are those of that table, whereas D and trimming came from the DNA. This sample has roughly 250,000 clones in its table, and approximately 85% of those were observed once. The ten largest clones take up 4% to 4.5% of the sample.

Participants in the prospective study were aged roughly 18 to 95 years, lived in under 30 United States geographic areas, and enrolled through a virtual design. In the prospective study, participants were assigned to cohorts based on the clinical history participants reported in a screening survey and a study questionnaire. Recovered participants in ImmuneRACE Cohort 3 were defined as having two consecutive negative NP/OP PCR tests, clearance from a healthcare professional, or resolution of symptoms. In the prospective study, mobile phlebotomists collected whole blood, serum and a nasopharyngeal or oropharyngeal swab from each participant. Additional blood draws and questionnaires over a roughly two-month period could optionally be provided by prospective study participants. Prospective study blood samples were shipped either frozen or at room temperature before DNA extraction. On this clone itself: Its antigen is unknown. No qualities accompany the bases; no much larger clone lies one base away.

The sequencing sample was made of PBMCs or T cells enriched from blood (not recorded which). The source of this sequence is a woman aged 25 to 39 who had recovered from COVID-19.

The CDR3 protein: CASSLRRGEGTQETQYF. The sequenced DNA: TGCGCCAGCAGCTTGCGACGTGGGGAGGGGACCCAAGAGACCCAGTACTTC. The chain was built from TRBV5-1 and TRBJ2-5; 7 of the junction bases match TRBD2. Germline trimming amounts to 1 base on V and 1 base on J, with 10 as the count of junction bases outside the gene matches. The germline V gene supplies CDR1 SGHRS and CDR2 YFSETQ. The CDR3 spans 17 residues, from the cysteine through the phenylalanine. Only the CDR3 DNA stays, 51 bases, in frame from base 1.